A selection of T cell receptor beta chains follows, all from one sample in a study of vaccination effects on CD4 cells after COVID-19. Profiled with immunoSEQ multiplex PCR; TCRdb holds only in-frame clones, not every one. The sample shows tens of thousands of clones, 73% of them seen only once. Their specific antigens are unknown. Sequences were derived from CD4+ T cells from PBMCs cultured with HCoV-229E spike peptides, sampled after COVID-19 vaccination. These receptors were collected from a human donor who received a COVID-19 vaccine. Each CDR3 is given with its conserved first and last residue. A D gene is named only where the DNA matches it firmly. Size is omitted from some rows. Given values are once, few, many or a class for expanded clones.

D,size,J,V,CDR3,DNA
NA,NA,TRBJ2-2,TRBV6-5,CASRWGPTTGELFF,TGTGCCAGCAGATGGGGACCGACCACCGGGGAGCTGTTTTTT
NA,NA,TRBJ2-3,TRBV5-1,CASSSNPRGGTDTQYF,TGCGCCAGCAGCTCAAACCCAAGGGGGGGCACAGATACGCAGTATTTT
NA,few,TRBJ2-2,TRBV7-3,CASSPGAGELFF,TGTGCCAGCAGTCCAGGGGCCGGGGAGCTGTTTTTT
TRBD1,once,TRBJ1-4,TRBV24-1,CATSEPGTGGEKLFF,TGTGCCACCAGTGAGCCCGGGACAGGAGGTGAAAAACTGTTTTTT
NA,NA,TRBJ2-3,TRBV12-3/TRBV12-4,CASSPRGADTQYF,TGTGCCAGCAGTCCCAGGGGAGCAGATACGCAGTATTTT
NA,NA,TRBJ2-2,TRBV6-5,CASRPPGGNTGELFF,TGTGCCAGCAGGCCCCCCGGAGGAAACACCGGGGAGCTGTTTTTT
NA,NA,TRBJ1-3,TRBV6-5,CASRQGYSGNTIYF,TGTGCCAGCAGACAGGGTTACTCTGGAAACACCATATATTTT
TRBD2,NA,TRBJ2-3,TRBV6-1,CASTFGGGTDTQYF,TGTGCCAGCACCTTTGGGGGGGGCACAGATACGCAGTATTTT
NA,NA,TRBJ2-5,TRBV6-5,CASSRRGTVQETQYF,TGTGCCAGCAGCCGAAGAGGGACTGTTCAGGAGACCCAGTACTTC
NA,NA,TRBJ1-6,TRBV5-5,CASSPRGRVVNNSPLHF,TGTGCCAGCAGCCCCAGAGGGAGGGTCGTAAATAATTCACCCCTCCACTTT
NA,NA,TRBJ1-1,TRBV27,CASSSAGTLNTEAFF,TGTGCCAGCAGTTCAGCCGGGACACTGAACACTGAAGCTTTCTTT
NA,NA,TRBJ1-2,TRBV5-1,CASSRTDNYGYTF,TGCGCCAGCAGCCGGACAGATAACTATGGCTACACCTTC
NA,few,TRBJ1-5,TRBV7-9,CASSLSGDFGRGGQPQHF,TGTGCCAGCAGCTTAAGTGGCGATTTTGGTCGGGGGGGTCAGCCCCAGCATTTT
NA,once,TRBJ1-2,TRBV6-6,CASSPGRDYGYTF,TGTGCCAGCAGCCCAGGGAGGGACTATGGCTACACCTTC
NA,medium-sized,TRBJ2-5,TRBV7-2,CASSWGDHQETQYF,TGTGCCAGCAGCTGGGGGGACCACCAAGAGACCCAGTACTTC
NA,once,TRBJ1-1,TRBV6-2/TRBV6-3,CASSYIGGGANTEAFF,TGTGCCAGCAGTTACATAGGGGGGGGCGCGAACACTGAAGCTTTCTTT
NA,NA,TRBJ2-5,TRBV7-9,CASILGGNQETQYF,TGTGCCAGCATCCTAGGCGGCAACCAAGAGACCCAGTACTTC
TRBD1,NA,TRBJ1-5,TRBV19,CASSMLTGTGVSNQPQHF,TGTGCCAGTAGTATGCTGACGGGGACAGGGGTTAGCAATCAGCCCCAGCATTTT
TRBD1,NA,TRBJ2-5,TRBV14,CASSQGGQPQETQYF,TGTGCCAGCAGCCAAGGGGGACAGCCCCAAGAGACCCAGTACTTC
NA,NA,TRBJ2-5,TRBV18,CASSPPGSRQETQYF,TGTGCCAGCTCACCACCCGGCAGTCGACAAGAGACCCAGTACTTC
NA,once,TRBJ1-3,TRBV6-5,CASSNRGSGNTIYF,TGTGCCAGCAGTAATAGGGGCTCTGGAAACACCATATATTTT
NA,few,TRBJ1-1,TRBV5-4,CASSVTGTYTEAFF,TGTGCCAGCAGCGTGACCGGGACCTACACTGAAGCTTTCTTT
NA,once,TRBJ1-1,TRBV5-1,CASSLDRNTEAFF,TGCGCCAGCAGCTTGGACAGAAACACTGAAGCTTTCTTT